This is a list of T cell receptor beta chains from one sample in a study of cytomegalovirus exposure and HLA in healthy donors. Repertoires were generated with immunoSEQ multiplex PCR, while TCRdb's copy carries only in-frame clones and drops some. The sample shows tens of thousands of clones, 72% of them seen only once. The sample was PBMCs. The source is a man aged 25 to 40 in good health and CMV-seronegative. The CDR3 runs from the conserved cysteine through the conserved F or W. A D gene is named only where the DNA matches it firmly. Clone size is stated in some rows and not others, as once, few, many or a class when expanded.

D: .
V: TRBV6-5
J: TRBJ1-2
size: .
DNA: TGTGCCAGCAGTTACCTCCCCCCGCGGGGAGAAGGCTACACCTTC
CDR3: CASSYLPPRGEGYTF

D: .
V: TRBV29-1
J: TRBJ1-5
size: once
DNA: TGCAGCGTTGGGGACACTCCCGGGGAGCCCCAGCATTTT
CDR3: CSVGDTPGEPQHF

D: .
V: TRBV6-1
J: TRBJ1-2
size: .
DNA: TGTGCCAGCAGTGAAGCGCCGACCGGGTATGGCTACACCTTC
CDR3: CASSEAPTGYGYTF

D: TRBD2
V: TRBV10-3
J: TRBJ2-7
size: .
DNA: TGTGCCATTGGACTAGCGGGAAATACCTACGAGCAGTACTTC
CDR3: CAIGLAGNTYEQYF

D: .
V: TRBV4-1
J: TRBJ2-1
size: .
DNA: TGCGCCAGCAGCGCCACCAGCTCCTACAATGAGCAGTTCTTC
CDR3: CASSATSSYNEQFF

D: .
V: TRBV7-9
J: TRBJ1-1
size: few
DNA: TGTGCCAGCAGCTTACCCAGGATCCCAGGTAAAAGCCAGAACACTGAAGCTTTCTTT
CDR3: CASSLPRIPGKSQNTEAFF

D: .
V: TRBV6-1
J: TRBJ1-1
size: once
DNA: TGTGCCAGCAGTGAAGAGGCTAAGGGGGAAGCTTTCTTT
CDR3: CASSEEAKGEAFF

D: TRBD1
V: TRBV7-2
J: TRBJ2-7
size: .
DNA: TGTGCCAGCAGCTTAGCAAGGTCGGGACAGAGCTCCTACGAGCAGTACTTC
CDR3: CASSLARSGQSSYEQYF

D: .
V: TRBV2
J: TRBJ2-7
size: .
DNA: TGTGCCAGCAGTTCAGGGGCCCGTGAGCAGTACTTC
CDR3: CASSSGAREQYF

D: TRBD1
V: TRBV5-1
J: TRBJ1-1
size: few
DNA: TGCGCCAGCAGCCAGGGGACAGAGAGGAACACTGAAGCTTTCTTT
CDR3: CASSQGTERNTEAFF

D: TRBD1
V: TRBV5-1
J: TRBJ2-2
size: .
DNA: TGCGCCAGCAGTCGGGACAGGCAAACCGGGGAGCTGTTTTTT
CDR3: CASSRDRQTGELFF

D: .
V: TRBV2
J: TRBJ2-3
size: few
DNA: TGTGCCAGCTCCGGGACACTTAGCACAGATACGCAGTATTTT
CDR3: CASSGTLSTDTQYF

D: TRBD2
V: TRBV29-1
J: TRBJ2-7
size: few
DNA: TGCAGCGTACAGCGGGAGTATCACGAGCAGTACTTC
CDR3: CSVQREYHEQYF

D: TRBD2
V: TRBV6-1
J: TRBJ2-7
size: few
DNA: TGTGCCAGCGTTATAGCGGGAGCCGCCTACGAGCAGTACTTC
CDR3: CASVIAGAAYEQYF

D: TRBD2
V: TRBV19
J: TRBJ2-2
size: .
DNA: TGTGCCAGTAGCCCTAGCGGGAGGGCCGGGGAGCTGTTTTTT
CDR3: CASSPSGRAGELFF

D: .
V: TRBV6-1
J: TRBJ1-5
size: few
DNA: TGTGCCAGCAGACCGACAGGTCTTCATCAGCCCCAGCATTTT
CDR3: CASRPTGLHQPQHF

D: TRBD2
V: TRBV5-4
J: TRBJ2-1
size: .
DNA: TGTGCCAGCACCAGAACGGGGGCTAGCGGGAGGGCCGTTTCCTATGAGCAGTTCTTC
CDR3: CASTRTGASGRAVSYEQFF

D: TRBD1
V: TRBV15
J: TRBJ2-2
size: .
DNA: TGTGCCACCAGCAGGCCCGGGACAGGGAGTTCCGGGGAGCTGTTTTTT
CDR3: CATSRPGTGSSGELFF

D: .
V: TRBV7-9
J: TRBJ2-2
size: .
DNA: TGTGCCAGCAGTTTCCTTCCGTCCGGGGAGCTGTTTTTT
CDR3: CASSFLPSGELFF

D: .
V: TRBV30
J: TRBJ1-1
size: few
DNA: TGTGCCTGGACTAGCCATGGGGGACAAACTGAAGCTTTCTTT
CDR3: CAWTSHGGQTEAFF

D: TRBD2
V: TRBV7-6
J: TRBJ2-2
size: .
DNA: TGTGCCAGCAGCTTGGGAGCGGGAGGGCCTGGAACCGGGGAGCTGTTTTTT
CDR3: CASSLGAGGPGTGELFF

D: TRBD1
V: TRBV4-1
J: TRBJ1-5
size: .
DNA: TGCGCCAGCAGCCAAGATGACCAGGGGGCTTTTAGCAATCAGCCCCAGCATTTT
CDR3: CASSQDDQGAFSNQPQHF

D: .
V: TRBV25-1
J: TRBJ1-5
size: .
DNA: TGTGCCAGCAGTATAGGGCAAAGCGGACAGCCCCAGCATTTT
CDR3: CASSIGQSGQPQHF

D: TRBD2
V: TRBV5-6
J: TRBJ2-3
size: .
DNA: TGTGCCAGCAGCTTCGGGGTAGCGGGAGTGGCAGATACGCAGTATTTT
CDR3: CASSFGVAGVADTQYF

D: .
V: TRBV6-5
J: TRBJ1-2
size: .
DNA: TGTGCCAGCAGTCCTACAGAGGGCTATGGCTACACCTTC
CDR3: CASSPTEGYGYTF

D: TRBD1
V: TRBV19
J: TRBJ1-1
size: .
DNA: TGTGCCAGTAATAAGGGCAGGGGGAACACTGAGGCTTTCTTT
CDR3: CASNKGRGNTEAFF

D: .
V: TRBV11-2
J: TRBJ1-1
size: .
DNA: TGTGCCAGCAGCCGCTACCCGGAGGGTGCTACCACTGAAGCTTTCTTT
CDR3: CASSRYPEGATTEAFF

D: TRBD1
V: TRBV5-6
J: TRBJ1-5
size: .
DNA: TGTGCCAGCAGTCGATCCAGGGACAGGGGTGGCAATCAGCCCCAGCATTTT
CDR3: CASSRSRDRGGNQPQHF

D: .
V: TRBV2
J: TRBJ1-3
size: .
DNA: TGTGCCAGCAGCGAGGGGGGGAGCTCTGGAAACACCATATATTTT
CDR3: CASSEGGSSGNTIYF

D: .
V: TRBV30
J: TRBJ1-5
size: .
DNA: TGTGCCTGGAGTGTAGGGGTGGATCAGCCCCAGCATTTT
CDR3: CAWSVGVDQPQHF

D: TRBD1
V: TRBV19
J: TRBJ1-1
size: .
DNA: TGTGCCAGTACCAAAAGTTACGCAGGGGGAGAAGCTTTCTTT
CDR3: CASTKSYAGGEAFF

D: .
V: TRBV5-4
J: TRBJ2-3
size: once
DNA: TGTGCCAGCAGCTTGTGGGGGGCAGATACGCAGTATTTT
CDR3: CASSLWGADTQYF

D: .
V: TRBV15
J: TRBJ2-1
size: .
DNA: TGTGCCACCAGCACCGGGTGGTCGCAGTTCTTC
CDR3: CATSTGWSQFF

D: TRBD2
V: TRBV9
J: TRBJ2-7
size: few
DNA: TGTGCCAGCAGCGTAGCGGGAGGGATCTACGAGCAGTACTTC
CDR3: CASSVAGGIYEQYF

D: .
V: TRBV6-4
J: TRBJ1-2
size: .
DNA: TGTGCCAGCAGTGACGGGAGGAGAGGTGGCTACACCTTC
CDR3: CASSDGRRGGYTF

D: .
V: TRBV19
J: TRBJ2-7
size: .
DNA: TGTGCCAGTAGTGTTAAACAGGGCGTCCCTGAGCAGTACTTC
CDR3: CASSVKQGVPEQYF

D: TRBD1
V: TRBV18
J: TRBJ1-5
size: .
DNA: TGTGCCAGCTCACAGTCCAAGGGACAGGGAGGAAGTCAGCCCCAGCATTTT
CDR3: CASSQSKGQGGSQPQHF

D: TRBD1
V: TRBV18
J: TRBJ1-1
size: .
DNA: TGTGCCAGCTCACCAGGGACAGGGAACACTGAAGCTTTCTTT
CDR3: CASSPGTGNTEAFF

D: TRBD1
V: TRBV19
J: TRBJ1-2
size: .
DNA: TGTGCCAGTAGTACAGGGGGCTATGGCTACACCTTC
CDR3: CASSTGGYGYTF

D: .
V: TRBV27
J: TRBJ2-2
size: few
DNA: TGTGCCAGCAGGTCAGGCACCGGGGAGCTGTTTTTT
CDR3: CASRSGTGELFF

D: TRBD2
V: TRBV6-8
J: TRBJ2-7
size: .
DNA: TGTGCCAGCAGTTACCCATGGACTAGCGGGAGTGCATACGAGCAGTACTTC
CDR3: CASSYPWTSGSAYEQYF

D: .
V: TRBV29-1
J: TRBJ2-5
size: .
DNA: TGCAGCTCCCGAGGGCCTGGCTCCTGGGAGCAGTACTTC
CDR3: CSSRGPGSWEQYF